The 10 T cell receptor beta chains below were found in one sample sequenced in a study of T cells in Graves' hyperthyroidism and ophthalmopathy. Amplification of TCR beta CDR3 regions used RNA as the template. A first-round RT-PCR of the TCR CDR3 used the HTBI primer set. TCRdb called the multiplex PCR reads again in MiXCR, with one record for every CDR3 protein. The sample carries 400,000 to 500,000 distinct CDR3 sequences, roughly an eighth recorded once. The sequenced material came from blood. Every receptor here comes from a woman aged 18-29 years with Graves' hyperthyroidism.

This clonotype was counted a single time. The rearrangement joins TRBV7-2 to TRBJ2-1; weak D call: TRBD2 (5 bases). Looked up from germline, CDR1 is SGHTA and CDR2 is FQGNSA. The CDR3 is made up of 13 amino acids. The CDR3, as DNA: TGTGTCAGTAGCTTCATCGGGGAGAATGAGCAGTTCTTC. It codes for CVSSFIGENEQFF.

This clonotype was recorded many times. This rearrangement joins TRBV3-1 to TRBJ2-1; D possibly corresponds to TRBD2 (6 bases). The CDR3 has 16 amino acids. Trimming took off 1 base at V and 3 bases at J, with 13 bases between the two ends. Germline V gene lookup returns CDR1 LGHDT and CDR2 YNNKEL (reference sequence). For the CDR3, the DNA is TGTGCCAGCAGCCAAGCTAGCGCCCTATTCTACAATGAGCAGTTCTTC. Translated: CASSQASALFYNEQFF.

This clonotype was seen repeatedly, ten times or more. The chain joins TRBV5-1 to TRBJ1-1, with D maybe TRBD1 (5 bases). Trimming stripped 4 bases from V and 1 base from J, with 11 bases between. The CDR3 runs to 14 residues. The germline V gene has CDR1 SGHRS and CDR2 YFSETQ. This CDR3 reads CASSVPGRNTEAFF. The CDR3 DNA follows: TGCGCCAGCAGCGTACCGGGACGGAACACTGAAGCTTTCTTT.

This clonotype was counted many times. V usage is TRBV2 and J usage is TRBJ2-7, with D uncertain. Trimming removed 0 bases from V and 0 bases from J, with 9 bases in between. The CDR3 totals 15 residues. Germline loops: CDR1 SNHLY, CDR2 FYNNEI. CDR3 sequence (DNA): TGTGCCAGCAGTGAAGCTGCGTTGGGCTCCTACGAGCAGTACTTC. Translating it yields CASSEAALGSYEQYF.

A word on this clonotype: The germline gene is not matched at one end of the junction; a read error may be the cause. The chain recombines TRBV6-1 with TRBJ2-5; 11 nucleotides line up with TRBD1. The V gene's germline CDR1 is MNHNS and CDR2 SASEGT. This CDR3 has 12 amino acids. The CDR3 DNA reads as TGCGCCAGCAGTGAGGGGGACAGGGGGGTGTACTTC. Translating gives CASSEGDRGVYF.

In DNA, the CDR3 is TGTGCCAGCAGTACAAGGCGACTAGCGGGAGCGGCGGAGCAGTACTTC. This codes for CASSTRRLAGAAEQYF. The genes are TRBV2 and TRBJ2-7; TRBD2 agrees at 12 bases. CDR1 and CDR2 from the germline V gene are SNHLY and FYNNEI. The CDR3 has 16 residues. V lost 5 bases and J lost 7; bases outside the gene matches: 12.

This clonotype has only one observation. Lacking the conserved final phenylalanine or tryptophan, this CDR3 likely reflects a read error. The chain combines TRBV5-4 with TRBJ1-2; D is perhaps TRBD1 (5 bases). The CDR3 has 13 residues. CDR1 is SGHNT and CDR2 is YYREEE in the germline V gene (reference sequence). V lost 2 bases and J 2 bases, leaving 7 bases between the germline ends. The CDR3 loop is CASSFGGNYGYTL. CDR3 in DNA: TGTGCCAGCAGCTTCGGGGGAAACTATGGCTACACCCTC.

This clonotype was picked up a small number of times. A read error is possible here, since a much larger clone lies one base away. The CDR3 loop is CASSQRKGLDSPLHF. The CDR3 DNA reads as TGTGCCAGCAGTCAGCGGAAGGGGCTGGATTCACCCCTCCACTTT. The rearrangement uses TRBV6-4 and TRBJ1-6; perhaps TRBD1 as D (5 bases). This CDR3 is built from 15 residues. Trimming took 5 bases from V and 8 from J, leaving 16 bases between them. Germline CDR1 and CDR2: MRHNA and SNTAGT.

Concerning this clonotype itself: A much larger clonotype is one base distant, so this may be a read error. The chain recombines TRBV6-1 with TRBJ1-2, with 7 nucleotides matching TRBD1. The CDR3 runs to 14 residues. Germline assignment: CDR1 MNHNS and CDR2 SASEGT. CDR3 bases: TGTGCCAGCAGTGGGACAGGATTAGCCTATGGCTGCACCTTC. This encodes CASSGTGLAYGCTF.

Ten or more counts support this clonotype. The J gene is TRBJ2-3, the V gene TRBV12-3 or TRBV12-4, with TRBD1 identical over 7 bases. The ends lost 6 bases at V and 9 bases at J; junction bases unmatched: 6. The CDR3 extends over 12 amino acids. The CDR3 reads CASRLDRPTQYF. In DNA form, the CDR3 reads TGTGCCAGCAGGTTGGACAGGCCGACGCAGTATTTT.